This is a list of T cell receptor beta chains from one sample in a study of response to subunit inactivated influenza vaccine. TCRdb called the RT-PCR reads again in MiXCR, with one record for every CDR3 protein. The data show about 480,000 distinct CDR3 sequences, with around 25% seen just once and around 1.8% held by the top ten. Sequencing was performed on CD4+ T cells sorted from PBMCs, taken more than 4 days after vaccination. Every receptor here comes from a man in his fifties who received an inactivated influenza vaccine. The CDR3 runs from the conserved cysteine through the conserved F or W. Fields, in order: clone size, V gene, D gene, J gene, CDR3 length, CDR3 protein, CDR3 DNA. D genes are given only for firm matches. Only part of the rows carry a size: once, few, many, or a class if the clone is expanded.

few	TRBV18	NA	TRBJ2-7	13	CASSRTAAYEQYF	TGTGCCAGCTCACGGACTGCCGCCTACGAGCAGTACTTC
many	TRBV29-1	TRBD1	TRBJ2-3	16	CSVAPEGTGKTDTQYF	TGCAGCGTTGCCCCAGAAGGGACAGGGAAGACAGATACGCAGTATTTT
few	TRBV14	TRBD1	TRBJ1-6	14	CASSLRQGSSPLHF	TGTGCCAGCAGCTTGCGACAGGGGAGTTCACCCCTCCACTTT
many	TRBV27	NA	TRBJ2-5	12	CASSLLGGTQYF	TGTGCCAGCAGTTTACTCGGCGGGACCCAGTACTTC
NA	TRBV18	NA	TRBJ1-2	12	CASSRGFDGYTF	TGTGCCAGCTCCCGCGGGTTTGATGGCTACACCTTC
NA	TRBV5-6	NA	TRBJ2-7	13	CAISLVDVYEQYF	TGTGCCATCAGCTTGGTGGACGTCTACGAGCAGTACTTC
once	TRBV6-2/TRBV6-3	TRBD2	TRBJ2-5	16	CASSLGLAGTRETQYF	TGTGCCAGCAGCCTCGGACTAGCGGGGACCCGGGAGACCCAGTACTTC
NA	TRBV10-3	TRBD2	TRBJ2-7	16	CAISESGLAGGAEQYF	TGTGCCATCAGTGAGTCGGGACTAGCGGGAGGAGCCGAGCAGTACTTC
NA	TRBV5-1	NA	TRBJ2-5	13	CASSKDNQETQYF	TGCGCCAGCAGCAAGGACAACCAAGAGACCCAGTACTTC
many	TRBV15	NA	TRBJ2-3	16	CATSREGSVGTDTQYF	TGTGCCACCAGCAGAGAGGGCAGCGTGGGCACAGATACGCAGTATTTT
NA	TRBV12-3/TRBV12-4	NA	TRBJ1-5	12	CASSPTSLAQHF	TGTGCCAGCAGCCCAACCTCTCTGGCCCAGCATTTT
many	TRBV12-3/TRBV12-4	NA	TRBJ2-5	11	CASSREWTQYF	TGTGCCAGCAGTCGAGAATGGACCCAGTACTTC
NA	TRBV7-2	TRBD1	TRBJ2-2	17	CASSLPRTGGNTGELFF	TGTGCCAGCAGCTTACCAAGGACAGGGGGTAACACCGGGGAGCTGTTTTTT
NA	TRBV9	TRBD2	TRBJ2-5	15	CASSVGVGEGETQYF	TGTGCCAGCAGCGTAGGAGTGGGGGAGGGTGAGACCCAGTACTTC
NA	TRBV5-1	TRBD1	TRBJ2-1	16	CASSLTGQGAYNEQFF	TGCGCCAGCAGCTTGACGGGACAGGGGGCTTACAATGAGCAGTTCTTC
few	TRBV5-1	TRBD2	TRBJ2-7	17	CASSPRLAGALGYEQYF	TGCGCCAGCAGCCCTCGTCTAGCGGGAGCCCTGGGGTACGAGCAGTACTTC
many	TRBV7-8	TRBD1	TRBJ1-4	17	CASSLGNRGRSNEKLFF	TGTGCCAGCAGCTTAGGGAACAGGGGGCGTAGTAATGAAAAACTGTTTTTT
NA	TRBV3-1	NA	TRBJ2-7	17	CASSQFVGHLKAYEQYF	TGTGCCAGCAGCCAATTTGTAGGACACCTCAAAGCCTACGAGCAGTACTTC
NA	TRBV20-1	TRBD2	TRBJ2-7	14	CSARDPAAGDEQYF	TGCAGTGCTAGAGATCCGGCTGCGGGGGACGAGCAGTACTTC
few	TRBV10-3	NA	TRBJ2-7	11	CAIGNYYEQYF	TGTGCCATCGGGAACTACTACGAGCAGTACTTC
NA	TRBV5-1	NA	TRBJ2-3	14	CASSLGRGIDTQYF	TGCGCCAGCAGCTTGGGACGGGGAATAGATACGCAGTATTTT
NA	TRBV24-1	TRBD1	TRBJ2-2	13	CATSRTGGGELFF	TGTGCCACCAGCCGCACAGGGGGCGGGGAGCTGTTTTTT
few	TRBV12-3/TRBV12-4	NA	TRBJ1-2	14	CASTQWGPGYGYTF	TGTGCCAGCACACAGTGGGGTCCGGGCTATGGCTACACCTTC
few	TRBV12-3/TRBV12-4	NA	TRBJ1-2	15	CASSFSFSQVDGYTF	TGTGCCAGCAGTTTTTCTTTCAGTCAGGTAGACGGCTACACCTTC
NA	TRBV20-1	TRBD2	TRBJ2-1	14	CSAYGLDGVSKQFF	TGCAGTGCTTACGGACTAGACGGGGTTTCAAAGCAGTTCTTC
NA	TRBV14	TRBD2	TRBJ2-3	16	CASSQGDYLITDTQYF	TGTGCCAGCAGCCAAGGGGACTACCTTATCACAGATACGCAGTATTTT
NA	TRBV5-1	NA	TRBJ2-1	16	CASSLVSWADYNEQFF	TGCGCCAGCAGCTTGGTCAGCTGGGCGGACTACAATGAGCAGTTCTTC
many	TRBV27	NA	TRBJ2-1	16	CASSLLAGSSYNEQFF	TGTGCCAGCAGTTTATTGGCCGGGTCAAGTTACAATGAGCAGTTCTTC
few	TRBV11-2	TRBD1	TRBJ2-2	20	CASSLDWATTGFGDTGELFF	TGTGCCAGCAGCTTAGATTGGGCTACGACAGGGTTCGGGGACACCGGGGAGCTGTTTTTT